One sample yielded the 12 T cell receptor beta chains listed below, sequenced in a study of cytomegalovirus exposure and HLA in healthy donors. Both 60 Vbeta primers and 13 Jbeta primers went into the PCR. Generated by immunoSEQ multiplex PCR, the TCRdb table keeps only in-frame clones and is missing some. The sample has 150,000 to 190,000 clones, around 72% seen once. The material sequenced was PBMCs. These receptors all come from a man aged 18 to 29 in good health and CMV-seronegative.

In DNA, the CDR3 is TGTGCCAGCAAGGAGGATAGCTCTGGAAACACCATATATTTT. Protein product: CASKEDSSGNTIYF. The chain couples TRBV6-4 to TRBJ1-3; D uncertain. Trimming stripped 7 bases from V and 0 bases from J, with 10 bases between. Germline V gives CDR1 MRHNA, CDR2 SNTAGT. The CDR3 loop spans 14 amino acids.

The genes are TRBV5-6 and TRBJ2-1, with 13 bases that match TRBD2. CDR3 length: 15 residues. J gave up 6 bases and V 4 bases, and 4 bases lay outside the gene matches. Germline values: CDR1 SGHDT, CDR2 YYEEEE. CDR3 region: CASSELAGGGNEQFF. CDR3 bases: TGTGCCAGCAGCGAACTAGCGGGAGGGGGCAATGAGCAGTTCTTC.

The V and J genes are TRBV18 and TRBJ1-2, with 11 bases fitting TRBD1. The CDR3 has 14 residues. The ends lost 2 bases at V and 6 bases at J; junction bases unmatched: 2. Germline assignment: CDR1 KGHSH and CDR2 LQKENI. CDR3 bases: TGTGCCAGCTCACCAGTGGGACAGGGGGATGGCTACACCTTC. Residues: CASSPVGQGDGYTF.

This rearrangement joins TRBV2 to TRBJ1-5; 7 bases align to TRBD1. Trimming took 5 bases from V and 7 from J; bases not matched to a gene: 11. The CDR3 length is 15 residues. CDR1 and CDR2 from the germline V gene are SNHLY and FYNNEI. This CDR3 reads CASSPPKGGSQPQHF. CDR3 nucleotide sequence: TGTGCCAGCAGTCCCCCGAAAGGGGGCAGCCAGCCCCAGCATTTT. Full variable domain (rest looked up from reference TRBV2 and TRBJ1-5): EPEVTQTPSHQVTQMGQEVILRCVPISNHLYFYWYRQILGQKVEFLVSFYNNEISEKSEIFDDQFSVERPDGSNFTLKIRSTKLEDSAMYFCASSPPKGGSQPQHFGDGTRLSIL.

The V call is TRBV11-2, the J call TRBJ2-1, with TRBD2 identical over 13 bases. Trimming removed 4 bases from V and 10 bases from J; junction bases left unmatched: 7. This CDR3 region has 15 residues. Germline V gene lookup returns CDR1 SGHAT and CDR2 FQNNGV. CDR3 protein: CASSSWTSGGGEQFF. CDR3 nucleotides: TGTGCCAGCAGCTCCTGGACTAGCGGGGGCGGGGAGCAGTTCTTC. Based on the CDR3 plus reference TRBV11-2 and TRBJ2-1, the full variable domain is EAGVAQSPRYKIIEKRQSVAFWCNPISGHATLYWYQQILGQGPKLLIQFQNNGVVDDSQLPKDRFSAERLKGVDSTLKIQPAKLEDSAVYLCASSSWTSGGGEQFFGPGTRLTVL.

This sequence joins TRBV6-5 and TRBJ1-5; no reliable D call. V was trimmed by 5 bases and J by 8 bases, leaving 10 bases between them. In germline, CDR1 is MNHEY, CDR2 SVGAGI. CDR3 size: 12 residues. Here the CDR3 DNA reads TGTGCCAGCAGTGCCCGGCGGGAGCCCCAGCATTTT. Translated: CASSARREPQHF.

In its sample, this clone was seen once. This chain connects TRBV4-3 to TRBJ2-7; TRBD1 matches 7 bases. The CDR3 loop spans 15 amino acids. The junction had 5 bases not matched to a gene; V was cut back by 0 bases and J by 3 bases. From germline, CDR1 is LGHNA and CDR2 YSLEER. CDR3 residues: CASSQDRDSNYEQYF. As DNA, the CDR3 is TGCGCCAGCAGCCAAGATAGGGACAGCAACTACGAGCAGTACTTC.

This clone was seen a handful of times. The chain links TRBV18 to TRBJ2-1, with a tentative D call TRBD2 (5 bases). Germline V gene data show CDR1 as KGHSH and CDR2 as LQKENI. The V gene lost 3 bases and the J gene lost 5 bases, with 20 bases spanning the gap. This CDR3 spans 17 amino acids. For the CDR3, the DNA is TGTGCCAGCTCACCCGACACGGGATCACGGCTACACAATGAGCAGTTCTTC. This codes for CASSPDTGSRLHNEQFF. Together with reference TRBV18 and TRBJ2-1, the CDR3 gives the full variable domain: NAGVMQNPRHLVRRRGQEARLRCSPMKGHSHVYWYRQLPEEGLKFMVYLQKENIIDESGMPKERFSAEFPKEGPSILRIQQVVRGDSAAYFCASSPDTGSRLHNEQFFGPGTRLTVL.

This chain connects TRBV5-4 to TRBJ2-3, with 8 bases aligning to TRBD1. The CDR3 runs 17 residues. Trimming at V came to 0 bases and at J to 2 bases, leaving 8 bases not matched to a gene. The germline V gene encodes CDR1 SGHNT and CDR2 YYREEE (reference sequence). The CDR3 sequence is CASSLGAGGQVTDTQYF. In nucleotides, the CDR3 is TGTGCCAGCAGCTTGGGGGCAGGGGGACAGGTCACAGATACGCAGTATTTT.

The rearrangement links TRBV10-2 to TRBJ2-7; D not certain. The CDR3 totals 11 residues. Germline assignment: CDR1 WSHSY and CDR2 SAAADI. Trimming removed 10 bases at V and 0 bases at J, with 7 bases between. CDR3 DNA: TGCGCCACTACGAGCTCCTACGAGCAGTACTTC. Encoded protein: CATTSSYEQYF.

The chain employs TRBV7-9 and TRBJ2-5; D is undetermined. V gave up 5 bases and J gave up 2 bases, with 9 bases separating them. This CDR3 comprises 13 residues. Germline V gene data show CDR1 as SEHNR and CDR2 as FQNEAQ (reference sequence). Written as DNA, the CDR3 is TGTGCCAGCAGCATATTAGAGCAAGAGACCCAGTACTTC. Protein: CASSILEQETQYF.

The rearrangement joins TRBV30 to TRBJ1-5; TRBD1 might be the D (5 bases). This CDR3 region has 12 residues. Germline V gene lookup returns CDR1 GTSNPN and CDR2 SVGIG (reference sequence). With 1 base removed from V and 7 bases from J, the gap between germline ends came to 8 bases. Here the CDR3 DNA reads TGTGCCTGGAGTGCAGGGATGCAGCCCCAGCATTTT. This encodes CAWSAGMQPQHF.